The T cell receptor (beta chain) under discussion was sequenced for a study of CD8+ T cells in alopecia areata. Study-wide points: There was only one nonresponder, so it was unclear how baseline CD8+ expansion relates to response.

Regarding this clone: Its antigen remains unidentified.

This sample's treatment: oral pan-JAK inhibitor, 5-10 mg twice daily. CD4+ and CD8+ T cells were sorted from PBMCs stained for CD3, CD4 and CD8. Following RNA extraction, reverse transcription yielded cDNA that acted as the sequencing template. Some clones are missing from TCRdb's copy, which holds only in-frame ones; the method was immunoSEQ multiplex PCR. This table holds 200,000 to 250,000 clones, 64% found once. V lost 6 bases, J lost 5 bases, and 14 bases lay in between. Germline CDR1 and CDR2: MNHNY and SVGAGI (reference sequence). There are 13 residues in the CDR3. The TCR comes from a human donor with alopecia areata. The sequencing here drew on CD4+ T cells sorted from blood, taken at week 4, from a patient treated with tofacitinib. The chain is built from TRBV6-6 and TRBJ2-7; no clear D. For the CDR3, the DNA is TGTGCCAGCAGCTTCGTTAGGTCCAACGAGCAGTACTTC. Residues: CASSFVRSNEQYF.